This TCR beta chain is drawn from a study of shared clonotypes between healthy human individuals. TCRdb's table, derived via immunoSEQ multiplex PCR, lists solely in-frame clones and lacks some. The sample lists some 2,500,000 clones, around 92% occurring once. CDR3 length: 16 residues. Trimming at V came to 0 bases and at J to 2 bases, leaving 5 bases not matched to a gene. The germline CDR1 and CDR2 sequences are MNHNY and SVGAGI (reference sequence). Points from the study as a whole: In contrast to clonotypes shared by all four donors, non-shared clonotypes had lower generation probabilities. Read depth was anticipated to influence clonotype sharing among donors. Some naive CD4 clonotypes, about 5%, turned up in common across four donors.

Concerning this clone: Its antigen is unidentified.

Source material: naive CD4+ T cells from PBMCs. Subset here: CD45RA+ positively selected. The chain employs TRBV6-6 and TRBJ1-2; 8 bases line up with TRBD1. The sequence was collected from a man between 18 and 35 years old in good health. Some clones in this sample may be carry-over from other donors' samples. CDR3: CASSYSQGAFNYGYTF. In DNA, the CDR3 is TGTGCCAGCAGTTACTCTCAGGGGGCGTTCAACTATGGCTACACCTTC.